The 15 T cell receptor beta chains presented below share a single source sample, sequenced in a study of T-cell memory formation after mild COVID-19. TCRdb called the 5' RACE reads again in MiXCR, with one record for every CDR3 protein. The data contain around 340,000 distinct CDR3 sequences, around 14% of them singletons. Input material: PBMCs or a T cell subset sorted from them (not recorded which). The receptors derive from a man younger than 35 who had mild COVID-19 (a few samples of this study predate the infection). Cell type and time point are not known.

The rearrangement joins TRBV5-8 to TRBJ1-4, with TRBD1 as a possible D gene (5 bases). Trimming removed 1 base from V and 8 bases from J, with 12 bases in between. The germline CDR1 and CDR2 sequences are SGHTS and YDEGEE. The CDR3 is made up of 14 amino acids. The CDR3 DNA is TGTGCCAGCAGCTTGATGGGGGTTGGGGAAAAACTGTTTTTT. This sequence encodes CASSLMGVGEKLFF.

A few counts support this clonotype. The V gene is TRBV6-2 or TRBV6-3, the J gene TRBJ2-5, with TRBD1 matching 7 bases. The CDR3 extends over 15 amino acids. Trimming took 0 bases from V and 1 from J; bases not matched to a gene: 2. Looked up from germline, CDR1 is MNHEY and CDR2 is SVGEGT. The CDR3 DNA follows: TGTGCCAGCAGTTACTCCGGGACAGCCCAAGAGACCCAGTACTTC. Its translation: CASSYSGTAQETQYF.

The chain combines TRBV5-1 with TRBJ1-5; D remains ambiguous. V was trimmed by 4 bases and J by 2 bases, leaving 13 bases between them. CDR1 is SGHRS and CDR2 is YFSETQ in the germline V gene. This CDR3 contains 15 residues. The chain's CDR3 is CASSPGIAGNQPQHF. The DNA of the CDR3 is TGCGCCAGCAGCCCGGGAATAGCAGGCAATCAGCCCCAGCATTTT.

This clonotype showed up many times. The chain couples TRBV4-2 to TRBJ2-7; TRBD2 aligns across 8 bases. The CDR3 is 15 amino acids. Losses at the gene ends were 3 bases for V and 4 bases for J; bases not matched to a gene: 8. Germline V lookup: CDR1 LGHNA, CDR2 YNFKEQ. CDR3 loop: CASSHESGGVYEQYF. In DNA form, the CDR3 reads TGTGCCAGCAGCCACGAAAGCGGGGGAGTTTACGAGCAGTACTTC.

This clonotype was found many times. The chain combines TRBV19 with TRBJ2-7; tentative D call: TRBD2 (5 bases). The V end lost 3 bases, the J end lost 0 bases, and 9 bases lay between the germline ends. CDR3 length equals 14 residues. Germline CDR1 and CDR2: LNHDA and SQIVND (reference sequence). The CDR3 reads CASSMRESSYEQYF. DNA of the CDR3: TGTGCCAGTAGTATGAGGGAAAGCTCCTACGAGCAGTACTTC.

This clonotype was detected ten times or more. The chain joins TRBV20-1 to TRBJ2-3; D tentatively reads TRBD1 or TRBD2 (6 bases each). CDR1 DFQATT and CDR2 SNEGSKA come from the germline V gene (reference sequence). The ends were cut back, 6 bases at V and 6 bases at J, with 19 bases in the middle. The CDR3 contains 14 residues. The CDR3 DNA is TGCAGTGCCCCCGGGGGCAGGGTTCGGGATACGCAGTATTTT. Translation: CSAPGGRVRDTQYF.

This clonotype was counted many times. J is TRBJ2-3 and V is TRBV7-2; 10 bases match TRBD1. The CDR3 covers 12 residues. V was clipped by 4 bases and J by 10 bases; unmatched bases: 2. Germline-derived CDR1 and CDR2 are SGHTA and FQGNSA. CDR3 nucleotide sequence: TGTGCCAGCAGCTGGACAGGGGGTCCGCAGTATTTT. Protein product: CASSWTGGPQYF. Variable domain in full (rest from reference TRBV7-2 and TRBJ2-3): GAGVSQSPSNKVTEKGKDVELRCDPISGHTALYWYRQSLGQGLEFLIYFQGNSAPDKSGLPSDRFSAERTGGSVSTLTIQRTQQEDSAVYLCASSWTGGPQYFGPGTRLTVL.

CDR3 nucleotides: TGCGCCAGCAGCCGATCCTCGGGGGCGGCGGATGAGCAGTTCTTC. As protein: CASSRSSGAADEQFF. The V and J genes are TRBV4-3 and TRBJ2-1; either TRBD1 or TRBD2 may fit D (6 bases each). Germline values: CDR1 LGHNA, CDR2 YSLEER. This CDR3 is built from 15 residues. V shed 4 bases and J shed 8 bases, with 18 bases lying between them.

This clonotype was counted at least ten times. The chain uses TRBV6-2 or TRBV6-3 and TRBJ1-2; no clear D gene. V was clipped by 5 bases and J by 6 bases, with 22 bases between them. The germline V gene has CDR1 MNHEY and CDR2 SVGEGT. The CDR3 loop spans 16 amino acids. The CDR3 DNA sequence: TGTGCCAGCAGTCCCCGGATTGAGGGCTGGGGAGATGGCTACACCTTC. This translates into CASSPRIEGWGDGYTF.

The sample holds many counts of this clonotype. V is TRBV20-1 and J is TRBJ2-1; no clear D. V shed 0 bases and J shed 6 bases, with 6 bases lying between them. The germline V gene has CDR1 DFQATT and CDR2 SNEGSKA (reference sequence). The CDR3 is 12 amino acids. Here the CDR3 reads CSARDGVNEQFF. CDR3 in DNA: TGCAGTGCTAGAGATGGCGTCAATGAGCAGTTCTTC.

CDR3 nucleotide sequence: TGCAGTGCTAGCGTGCCCGGGGCCGGGGAGCTGTTTTTT. It codes for CSASVPGAGELFF. This sequence joins TRBV20-1 and TRBJ2-2, with a weak D call TRBD2 (5 bases). This CDR3 comprises 13 residues. Germline CDR1 is DFQATT and CDR2 is SNEGSKA (reference sequence). Trimming pared 3 bases from V and 6 bases from J, leaving 11 bases between.

This clonotype was found a few times. V usage is TRBV12-3 or TRBV12-4 and J usage is TRBJ2-4; 8 bases are shared with TRBD2. This CDR3 has 17 residues. With 6 bases clipped from V and 0 bases from J, the junction kept 10 bases outside the gene matches. The CDR3 region is CASSLRGGPLAKNIQYF. The CDR3 coding sequence is TGTGCCAGCAGCCTTCGGGGGGGACCTCTAGCCAAAAACATTCAGTACTTC.

There are many counts of this clonotype. The chain uses TRBV5-1 and TRBJ2-5, with D hard to call. The CDR3 extends over 15 amino acids. Trimming stripped 6 bases from V and 1 base from J, with 16 bases between. The germline V gene has CDR1 SGHRS and CDR2 YFSETQ. The CDR3 DNA is TGCGCCAGCATCGACCCTCACGGTCCCCAAGAGACCCAGTACTTC. Residues: CASIDPHGPQETQYF.

There are a few counts of this clonotype. The chain uses TRBV27 and TRBJ2-3; 7 nucleotides agree with TRBD2. From germline, CDR1 is MNHEY and CDR2 SMNVEV (reference sequence). With 2 bases clipped from V and 1 base from J, the junction kept 12 bases outside the gene matches. The CDR3 consists of 18 residues. The CDR3 DNA reads as TGTGCCAGCAGTTTAGCCCGAACGACTAGCAGACGCACAGATACGCAGTATTTT. Translating it yields CASSLARTTSRRTDTQYF.

Concerning this clonotype itself: This may be a read error: a much more frequent sequence differs by one nucleotide. This chain connects TRBV4-1 to TRBJ1-5; no clear D. Germline V gives CDR1 MGHRA, CDR2 YSYEKL. This CDR3 is built from 13 residues. CDR3 bases: TGCGCCAGCAGCCAAGACAGGAATCAGCCCCAGAATTTT. It encodes CASSQDRNQPQNF.